These T cell receptor beta chains were read from a single sample in a study of radiotherapy plus CTLA-4 blockade in lung cancer. Assay used: immunoSEQ multiplex PCR; TCRdb lists only in-frame clones, some missing. The data hold tens of thousands of clones, with 75% to 85% observed a single time. Specimen: peripheral blood, collected from a patient treated with radiotherapy plus ipilimumab. These receptors originate from a human donor with non-small cell lung cancer that progressed on radiotherapy plus ipilimumab. Each CDR3 is given with its conserved first and last residue. The D gene is left open where the match is weak. A clone size is listed for some rows: how often the clone was seen (once, few, many), or a class if it is expanded.

d_gene	v_gene	abundance	j_gene	CDR3aa	CDR3nt
TRBD1	TRBV28	once	TRBJ1-2	CASTQPLTGLGGYTF	TGTGCCAGCACCCAACCCTTGACAGGGCTCGGTGGCTACACCTTC
-	TRBV10-2	few	TRBJ1-5	CASSEEGRKAQPQHF	TGCGCCAGCAGTGAGGAGGGGCGAAAGGCTCAGCCCCAGCATTTT
-	TRBV19	-	TRBJ1-2	CASSGQSSYGYTF	TGTGCCAGTAGTGGACAGAGCTCATATGGCTACACCTTC
-	TRBV18	-	TRBJ1-1	CASSTTEKGTEAFF	TGTGCCAGCTCCACGACAGAGAAAGGCACTGAAGCTTTCTTT
-	TRBV30	-	TRBJ1-5	CAWTYKGTLSNQPQHF	TGTGCCTGGACCTACAAAGGGACTTTGAGCAATCAGCCCCAGCATTTT
TRBD2	TRBV6-4	few	TRBJ2-1	CASLLGLAGTYNEQFF	TGTGCCAGCCTCCTGGGACTAGCGGGGACCTACAATGAGCAGTTCTTC
TRBD2	TRBV27	-	TRBJ2-5	CASSSFGLEMKTQYF	TGTGCCAGCAGTTCCTTCGGACTAGAGATGAAGACCCAGTACTTC
-	TRBV19	-	TRBJ1-2	CASTEGINYGYTF	TGTGCCAGTACCGAGGGGATTAACTATGGCTACACCTTC
-	TRBV7-2	-	TRBJ1-2	CASSFLAYGYTF	TGTGCCAGCAGCTTCTTGGCCTATGGCTACACCTTC
TRBD1	TRBV15	-	TRBJ2-6	CATSRRQGSGANVLTF	TGTGCCACCAGCAGACGACAGGGCTCCGGGGCCAACGTCCTGACTTTC
-	TRBV10-3	-	TRBJ2-7	CAISDPSAYEQYF	TGTGCCATCAGTGACCCGTCCGCCTACGAGCAGTACTTC
-	TRBV13	once	TRBJ1-3	CASSLESRTVTGNTIYF	TGTGCCAGCAGCTTAGAATCACGGACGGTGACTGGAAACACCATATATTTT
-	TRBV5-6	-	TRBJ1-1	CASSPSTGTEAFF	TGTGCCAGCAGCCCTAGCACGGGGACTGAAGCTTTCTTT
TRBD1	TRBV4-1	-	TRBJ2-7	CASSQGTGSPYEQYF	TGCGCCAGCAGCCAAGGGACAGGGTCCCCCTACGAGCAGTACTTC
-	TRBV18	-	TRBJ1-5	CASSQDRNQPQHF	TGTGCCAGCTCACAGGACAGAAATCAGCCCCAGCATTTT
TRBD1	TRBV5-5	-	TRBJ2-7	CASSLGTGSYLSYEQYF	TGTGCCAGCAGCTTGGGGACAGGGTCTTACCTTTCCTACGAGCAGTACTTC
-	TRBV7-2	few	TRBJ1-4	CASSVGPGEKLFF	TGTGCCAGCAGCGTCGGTCCGGGGGAAAAACTGTTTTTT
-	TRBV6-5	-	TRBJ1-5	CASSFGGDNQPQHF	TGTGCCAGCAGTTTCGGGGGCGATAATCAGCCCCAGCATTTT
TRBD1	TRBV19	-	TRBJ2-1	CASSIVGQGLIGDYNEQFF	TGTGCCAGTAGTATAGTCGGACAGGGGTTAATTGGGGATTACAATGAGCAGTTCTTC
-	TRBV5-6	-	TRBJ2-7	CASSLGSSVYEQYF	TGTGCCAGCAGCTTGGGGTCTTCTGTCTACGAGCAGTACTTC
-	TRBV5-8	-	TRBJ2-5	CASNIIWETQYF	TGTGCCAGCAACATAATATGGGAGACCCAGTACTTC
-	TRBV27	-	TRBJ2-5	CAPKGTRSETQYF	TGTGCCCCAAAGGGGACTCGATCCGAGACCCAGTACTTC
TRBD1	TRBV6-5	-	TRBJ1-2	CASRKTGGDNSGYTF	TGTGCCAGCAGGAAAACAGGGGGCGACAATAGTGGCTACACCTTC
-	TRBV5-4	-	TRBJ1-2	CASSLESLSGYTF	TGTGCCAGCAGCTTGGAGTCCTTGTCGGGCTACACCTTC
TRBD1	TRBV28	-	TRBJ1-2	CASSLQGLYGYTF	TGTGCCAGCAGCCTACAGGGGCTCTATGGCTACACCTTC
-	TRBV19	medium-sized	TRBJ1-1	CASSLWGGETEAFF	TGTGCCAGTAGCCTCTGGGGTGGTGAGACTGAAGCTTTCTTT
TRBD2	TRBV7-9	few	TRBJ2-3	CASSTTSVQLVPQYF	TGTGCCAGCAGCACGACTAGCGTGCAGCTAGTGCCGCAGTATTTT
-	TRBV9	-	TRBJ2-7	CASSVSVGVYYEQYF	TGTGCCAGCAGCGTCTCGGTTGGGGTTTATTACGAGCAGTACTTC
TRBD1	TRBV5-4	medium-sized	TRBJ2-7	CASSTGTGGYEQYF	TGTGCCAGCAGCACCGGGACAGGGGGCTACGAGCAGTACTTC
TRBD1	TRBV7-3	once	TRBJ1-2	CASSPRDRDYGYTF	TGTGCCAGCAGCCCCCGGGACAGGGACTATGGCTACACCTTC
-	TRBV4-1	-	TRBJ2-7	CASSQDSASGYEQYF	TGCGCCAGCAGCCAAGATTCGGCTTCGGGCTACGAGCAGTACTTC
-	TRBV30	-	TRBJ2-7	CAWRPQGFSYEQYF	TGTGCCTGGAGGCCCCAGGGGTTTTCCTACGAGCAGTACTTC
-	TRBV7-9	medium-sized	TRBJ1-5	CASSFPGSNQPQHF	TGTGCCAGCAGCTTTCCAGGGTCCAATCAGCCCCAGCATTTT
-	TRBV9	-	TRBJ1-2	CASSVDTGTHGYTF	TGTGCCAGCAGCGTAGATACAGGGACGCATGGCTACACCTTC
TRBD2	TRBV9	-	TRBJ2-2	CASNNGRANTGELFF	TGTGCCAGCAACAACGGGAGGGCAAACACCGGGGAGCTGTTTTTT
TRBD1	TRBV28	-	TRBJ2-2	CASSLMDRGEAGELFF	TGTGCCAGCAGTTTAATGGACAGGGGGGAAGCCGGGGAGCTGTTTTTT
-	TRBV6-7	-	TRBJ2-5	CASSYGAGGSGETQYF	TGTGCCAGCAGTTATGGGGCAGGGGGGAGCGGAGAGACCCAGTACTTC
-	TRBV19	-	TRBJ2-1	CASSRAGTRAYNEQFF	TGTGCCAGTAGTAGGGCCGGGACAAGGGCCTACAATGAGCAGTTCTTC
TRBD1	TRBV28	few	TRBJ1-2	CASSSGQGYGYTF	TGTGCCAGCAGTTCAGGACAGGGCTATGGCTACACCTTC
TRBD2	TRBV10-3	-	TRBJ2-2	CAISDSSGGARTGELFF	TGTGCCATCAGTGACTCAAGCGGGGGGGCACGGACCGGGGAGCTGTTTTTT
TRBD1	TRBV10-3	-	TRBJ1-2	CAITGDSGSGGYTF	TGTGCCATCACGGGGGACAGTGGTTCCGGTGGCTACACCTTC
-	TRBV7-2	-	TRBJ1-4	CASSLGEDPDFTFEKLFF	TGTGCCAGCAGCTTAGGCGAGGACCCAGACTTCACTTTTGAAAAACTGTTTTTT
TRBD1	TRBV28	few	TRBJ2-3	CACSGQGPDTQFF	TGTGCCTGCAGTGGACAGGGCCCAGATACGCAGTTTTTT
-	TRBV2	-	TRBJ2-7	CASSESSSTYEQYF	TGTGCCAGCAGTGAAAGCTCTTCAACCTACGAGCAGTACTTC
-	TRBV11-3	-	TRBJ1-1	CASSLGHPNTEAFF	TGTGCCAGCAGCCTTGGACACCCGAACACTGAAGCTTTCTTT
TRBD2	TRBV18	-	TRBJ2-1	CASSPQAGEGEQFF	TGTGCCAGCTCACCCCAAGCGGGAGAAGGTGAGCAGTTCTTC
-	TRBV4-1	-	TRBJ2-7	CASSQDRGRGYEQYF	TGCGCCAGCAGCCAAGATCGAGGGCGCGGCTACGAGCAGTACTTC
-	TRBV28	-	TRBJ1-3	CASSLRRRGDTIYF	TGTGCCAGCAGTTTGAGGAGACGGGGTGACACCATATATTTT
TRBD2	TRBV10-3	-	TRBJ2-7	CAISEGETSSVYEQYF	TGTGCCATCAGTGAGGGGGAGACTAGCTCGGTGTACGAGCAGTACTTC
-	TRBV19	-	TRBJ1-4	CASGRRDEIGVFF	TGTGCCAGCGGGCGGCGGGATGAAATTGGGGTGTTTTTT
-	TRBV7-9	-	TRBJ2-3	CASSFAGRTDTQYF	TGTGCCAGCAGCTTCGCAGGGCGCACAGATACGCAGTATTTT
TRBD1	TRBV7-2	-	TRBJ2-7	CASSLVVGQGLYEQYF	TGTGCCAGCAGTTTGGTTGTCGGACAGGGGTTATACGAGCAGTACTTC
-	TRBV27	-	TRBJ1-2	CASSFDAFAYGYTF	TGTGCCAGCAGTTTCGACGCGTTTGCCTATGGCTACACCTTC
-	TRBV27	-	TRBJ2-7	CASSFKDSYYEQYF	TGTGCCAGCAGTTTTAAGGACAGCTACTACGAGCAGTACTTC
-	TRBV5-4	few	TRBJ2-7	CASSLPHSYEQYF	TGTGCCAGCAGCCTTCCGCACTCCTACGAGCAGTACTTC